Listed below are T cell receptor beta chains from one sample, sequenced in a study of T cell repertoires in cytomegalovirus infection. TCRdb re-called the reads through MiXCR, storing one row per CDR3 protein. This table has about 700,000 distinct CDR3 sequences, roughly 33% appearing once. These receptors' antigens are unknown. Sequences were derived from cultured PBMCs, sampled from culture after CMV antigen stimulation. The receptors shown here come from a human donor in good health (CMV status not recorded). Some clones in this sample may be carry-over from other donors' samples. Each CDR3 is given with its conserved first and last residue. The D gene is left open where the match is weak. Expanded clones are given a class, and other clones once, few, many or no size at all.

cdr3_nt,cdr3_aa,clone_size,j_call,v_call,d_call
TGTGCCAGCAGCCAAGACCCGGCGGGGGCGGGGAGGAAAGAGACCCAGTACTTC,CASSQDPAGAGRKETQYF,few,TRBJ2-5,TRBV4-2,NA
TGTGCCAGCAGCTTCGTACTAGCGGGGGGGAGGAACAATGAGCAGTTCTTC,CASSFVLAGGRNNEQFF,NA,TRBJ2-1,TRBV7-4,TRBD2
TGTGCCAGCAGTTCGAATCTCTATTATGGCTACACCTTC,CASSSNLYYGYTF,NA,TRBJ1-2,TRBV12-3/TRBV12-4,NA
TGTGCCAGCAATCCTCAGGGGCCTTGGCACGAGCAGTACTTC,CASNPQGPWHEQYF,few,TRBJ2-7,TRBV12-3/TRBV12-4,NA
TGTGCCAGTAGTACGGGGGCTTGGAGGGCCGGTTCACCCCTCCACTTT,CASSTGAWRAGSPLHF,NA,TRBJ1-6,TRBV19,NA
TGTGCCAGCACGCCGGGGGCTAGCACAGATACGCAGTATTTT,CASTPGASTDTQYF,many,TRBJ2-3,TRBV7-6,NA
TGTGCCAGCAGCTTGGCAGGGCTCGAGCAGTACTTC,CASSLAGLEQYF,NA,TRBJ2-7,TRBV7-2,NA
TGTGCCAGCAGTGATGGACAGGGGTTAGGTGTTCAGTACTTC,CASSDGQGLGVQYF,NA,TRBJ2-4,TRBV6-1,TRBD1
TGTGCCAGCAGCTTAAGGTTTCCCGGGGGCAAAACTACTTGGGGAGATACGCAGTATTTT,CASSLRFPGGKTTWGDTQYF,many,TRBJ2-3,TRBV7-2,NA
TGTGCCAGCAGTTCCCCGGACATTTTTGTGAACACTGAAGCTTTCTTT,CASSSPDIFVNTEAFF,once,TRBJ1-1,TRBV6-1,NA
TGTGCCAGCAGCTTCGTAGGGTCAGGATATGGCTACACCTTC,CASSFVGSGYGYTF,few,TRBJ1-2,TRBV7-2,NA
TGCAGTGCTATCCGGGCCAGCGGAGATACCGGGGAGCTGTTTTTT,CSAIRASGDTGELFF,NA,TRBJ2-2,TRBV20-1,NA
TGTGCCAGCAGTTACGCCTGGCAATACGAGCAGTACTTC,CASSYAWQYEQYF,few,TRBJ2-7,TRBV6-2/TRBV6-3,NA
TGTGCCAGCAGCTTGGGACCCGGTTATTTTGAGCAGTTCTTC,CASSLGPGYFEQFF,many,TRBJ2-1,TRBV7-2,NA
TGTGCCAGCAGCTTTACTAGTTCAGATACGCAGTATTTT,CASSFTSSDTQYF,many,TRBJ2-3,TRBV7-2,NA
TGCGCCAGCAGCATCCAGGGGTCCCCCTACGAGCAGTACTTC,CASSIQGSPYEQYF,NA,TRBJ2-7,TRBV13,NA
TGTGCCAGCTCAGGGCAGACCTACGAGCAGTACTTC,CASSGQTYEQYF,few,TRBJ2-7,TRBV18,NA
TGCAGTGCTCCCGCTCAACCAGTGAACACTGAAGCTTTCTTT,CSAPAQPVNTEAFF,few,TRBJ1-1,TRBV20-1,NA
TGTGCCAGCAGCCCGTCCAAGTCAGTGCAGTACTTC,CASSPSKSVQYF,NA,TRBJ2-7,TRBV7-4,NA
TGTGCCAGCACGAAGAGGGTAGGCTCCTACGAGCAGTACTTC,CASTKRVGSYEQYF,few,TRBJ2-7,TRBV12-3/TRBV12-4,NA
TGTGCCAGCTCCCCAAACCCCGGGGGCGGGGACAATGAGCAGTTCTTC,CASSPNPGGGDNEQFF,NA,TRBJ2-1,TRBV18,NA
TGTGCCAGCAGCTCAGTGGGGGATCAGCCCCAGCATTTT,CASSSVGDQPQHF,many,TRBJ1-5,TRBV7-2,NA
TGTGCCAGCAGCCGTGACCCTATGGGGGAGACCCAGTACTTC,CASSRDPMGETQYF,few,TRBJ2-5,TRBV7-2,NA
TGCAGTGCTAGAGTACTAGCGGGAGCTGCGACCCAGTACTTC,CSARVLAGAATQYF,NA,TRBJ2-5,TRBV20-1,TRBD2
TGCGTCAGCGCGTTCGGCGGGGGGGTCAATGAGCAGTTCTTC,CVSAFGGGVNEQFF,NA,TRBJ2-1,TRBV5-1,TRBD2
TGTGCCAGCAGTTACTCGGGATGGGCCCTGGGGACTGAAGCTTTCTTT,CASSYSGWALGTEAFF,NA,TRBJ1-1,TRBV6-6,NA
TGTGCCAGCAGTGTTACAGGGGAATACAATCAGCCCCAGCATTTT,CASSVTGEYNQPQHF,NA,TRBJ1-5,TRBV12-3/TRBV12-4,TRBD1
TGTGCCAGCGCAAGAGAAGTTAACACTGAAGCTTTCTTT,CASAREVNTEAFF,few,TRBJ1-1,TRBV12-3/TRBV12-4,NA
TGCAGTGCTAGGGCGGGGGGATCTCCGGGAGATACGCAGTATTTT,CSARAGGSPGDTQYF,NA,TRBJ2-3,TRBV20-1,TRBD2
TGTGCCAGCAGCTTAGGCAGTGTCGCTAGCGGGAGGGCTGAGCAGTACTTC,CASSLGSVASGRAEQYF,NA,TRBJ2-7,TRBV7-2,TRBD2
TGTGCCAGCAGTAAAGGTAGTGGAAGAACCTACGAGCAGTACTTC,CASSKGSGRTYEQYF,few,TRBJ2-7,TRBV6-6,NA
TGTGCCAGCAGAAGGGGGGCGAACACCGGGGAGCTGTTTTTT,CASRRGANTGELFF,few,TRBJ2-2,TRBV7-2,NA
TGTGCCAGCACTCAACTAGCGGGAGGAGGGGGCGAGCAGTACTTC,CASTQLAGGGGEQYF,once,TRBJ2-7,TRBV2,TRBD2
TGTGCCAGCAGTGTATCAGGGAGCTACAATGAGCAGTTCTTC,CASSVSGSYNEQFF,many,TRBJ2-1,TRBV19,NA
TGTGCCAGCAGCCCGGGCAGGGGACCCTACAATGAGCAGTTCTTC,CASSPGRGPYNEQFF,many,TRBJ2-1,TRBV7-2,NA
TGTGCCACCAGCAGAGATGCACTAGCGGGTTACAATGAGCAGTTCTTC,CATSRDALAGYNEQFF,NA,TRBJ2-1,TRBV15,TRBD2
TGTGCCAGCAGCCCCTCGCGGCTAGCCTACGAGCAGTACTTC,CASSPSRLAYEQYF,many,TRBJ2-7,TRBV7-2,NA
TGCAGTGCTAGTATGCGAGAGACCCAGTACTTC,CSASMRETQYF,NA,TRBJ2-5,TRBV20-1,NA
TGTGCCAGCAGCTTATCGGACAGGGGAAACACCATATATTTT,CASSLSDRGNTIYF,once,TRBJ1-3,TRBV7-9,TRBD1
TGTGCCAGCAAGGCGCGAACTCATCCTGAAGCTTTCTTT,CASKARTHPEAFF,NA,TRBJ1-1,TRBV12-3/TRBV12-4,NA
TGTGCCAGCAGTTTTCAACAGGGCCCAGGTTTACAGCTGTTTTTT,CASSFQQGPGLQLFF,NA,TRBJ1-4,TRBV27,NA
TGCAGTGCTAGAGCTCCAGTCCTCTCCTACGAGCAGTACTTC,CSARAPVLSYEQYF,NA,TRBJ2-7,TRBV20-1,NA
TGTGCCAGCAGCATATCCGCAGCGGCCCCATACGAGCAGTACTTC,CASSISAAAPYEQYF,once,TRBJ2-7,TRBV7-6,NA
TGTGCCAGCAACCCATCGGACAGGTTCTACGAGCAGTACTTC,CASNPSDRFYEQYF,few,TRBJ2-7,TRBV6-1,TRBD1